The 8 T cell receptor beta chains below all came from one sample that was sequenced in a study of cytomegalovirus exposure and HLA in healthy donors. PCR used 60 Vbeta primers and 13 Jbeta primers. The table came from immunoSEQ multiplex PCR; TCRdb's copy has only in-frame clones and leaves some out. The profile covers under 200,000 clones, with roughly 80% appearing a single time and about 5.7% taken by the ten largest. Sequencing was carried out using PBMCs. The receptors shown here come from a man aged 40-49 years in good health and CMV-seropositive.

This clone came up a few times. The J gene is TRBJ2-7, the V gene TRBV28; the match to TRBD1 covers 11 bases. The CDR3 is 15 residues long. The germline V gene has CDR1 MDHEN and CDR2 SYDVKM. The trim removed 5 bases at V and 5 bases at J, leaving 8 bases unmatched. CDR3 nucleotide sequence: TGTGCCAGCAGTCCTCACGGACAGGGGGCCCACGAGCAGTACTTC. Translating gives CASSPHGQGAHEQYF.

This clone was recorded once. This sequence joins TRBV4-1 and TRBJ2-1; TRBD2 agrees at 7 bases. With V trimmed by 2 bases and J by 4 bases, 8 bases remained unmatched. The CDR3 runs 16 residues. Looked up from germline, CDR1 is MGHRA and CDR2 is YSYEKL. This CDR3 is CASSQLSGGGYNEQFF. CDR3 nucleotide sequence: TGCGCCAGCAGCCAACTCTCTGGGGGGGGATACAATGAGCAGTTCTTC.

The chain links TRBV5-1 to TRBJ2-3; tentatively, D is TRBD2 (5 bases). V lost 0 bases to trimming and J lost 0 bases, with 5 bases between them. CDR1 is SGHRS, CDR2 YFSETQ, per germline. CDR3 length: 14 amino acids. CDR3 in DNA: TGCGCCAGCAGCTTGGGAGGGAGCACAGATACGCAGTATTTT. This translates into CASSLGGSTDTQYF.

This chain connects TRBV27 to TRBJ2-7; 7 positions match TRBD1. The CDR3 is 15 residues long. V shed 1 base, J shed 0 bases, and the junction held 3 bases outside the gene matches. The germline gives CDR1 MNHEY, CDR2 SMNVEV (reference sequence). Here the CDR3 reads CASSLYAGGSYEQYF. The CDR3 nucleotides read TGTGCCAGCAGTTTATACGCAGGGGGCTCCTACGAGCAGTACTTC.

The CDR3 nucleotides read TGTGCCAGCAGCGTAGCACCGGCCTACGAGCAGTACTTC. It yields the protein CASSVAPAYEQYF. The V and J genes are TRBV9 and TRBJ2-7; no clear D. This CDR3 has 13 residues. Germline values: CDR1 SGDLS, CDR2 YYNGEE. The germline V and J ends were trimmed by 0 bases and 2 bases, with 6 bases remaining between them.

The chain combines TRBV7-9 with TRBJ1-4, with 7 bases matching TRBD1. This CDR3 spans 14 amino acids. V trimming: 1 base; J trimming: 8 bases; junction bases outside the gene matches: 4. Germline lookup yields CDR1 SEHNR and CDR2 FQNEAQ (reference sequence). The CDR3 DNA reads TGTGCCAGCAGCTTAGGACAGGGTGGCGAAAAACTGTTTTTT. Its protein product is CASSLGQGGEKLFF.

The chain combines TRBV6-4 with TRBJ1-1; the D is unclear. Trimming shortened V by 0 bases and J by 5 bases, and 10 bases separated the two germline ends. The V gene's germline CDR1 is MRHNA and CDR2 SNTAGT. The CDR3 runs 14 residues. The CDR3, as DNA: TGTGCCAGCAGTGACTCGATTAGAGGGACTGAAGCTTTCTTT. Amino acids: CASSDSIRGTEAFF.

CDR3 bases: TGTGCCAGCTCTGAAATACCGGACATTGGAAATGAGCAGTTCTTC. As protein: CASSEIPDIGNEQFF. The genes are TRBV18 and TRBJ2-1; perhaps TRBD1 as D (5 bases). V lost 6 bases and J 7 bases, leaving 19 bases between the germline ends. Germline values: CDR1 KGHSH, CDR2 LQKENI. The CDR3 has 15 amino acids.